Following are 31 T cell receptor beta chains from one sample sequenced in a study of blood T cell repertoires in COVID-19. Produced via immunoSEQ multiplex PCR; TCRdb's table is partial and in-frame only. The sample lists tens of thousands of clones, 80% to 90% occurring once. Sequencing was done on a sample of peripheral blood. The receptors shown here come from a woman in her fifties or sixties with acute or convalescent COVID-19.

J is TRBJ2-2 and V is TRBV18; a weak D match, TRBD2 (5 bases). V dropped 5 bases and J dropped 6 bases, with 10 bases sitting between them. The CDR3 is made up of 13 amino acids. Germline V CDR1 and CDR2: KGHSH, LQKENI. CDR3 coding DNA: TGTGCCAGCTCAAAGCCCGGGGCCGGGGAGCTGTTTTTT. The encoded protein is CASSKPGAGELFF.

V gene TRBV9 combines with J gene TRBJ2-7, with D maybe TRBD2 (5 bases). The CDR3 contains 19 residues. Germline CDR1 reads SGDLS; CDR2 reads YYNGEE. The V end lost 4 bases, the J end lost 3 bases, and 29 bases lay between the germline ends. CDR3 bases: TGTGCCAGCAGCAAACATCTCAGGATTGGACTTACGCGTTGCTACGAGCAGTACTTC. This encodes CASSKHLRIGLTRCYEQYF.

This clone was seen only once. The chain employs TRBV18 and TRBJ2-3; TRBD2 aligns across 9 bases. V was clipped by 4 bases and J by 5 bases; unmatched bases: 7. This CDR3 contains 15 residues. The germline V gene has CDR1 KGHSH and CDR2 LQKENI. As DNA, the CDR3 is TGTGCCAGCTCACTCGGACTAGCGAGGCGAGATACGCAGTATTTT. Translation: CASSLGLARRDTQYF. The whole variable domain, remainder taken from reference TRBV18 and TRBJ2-3, is NAGVMQNPRHLVRRRGQEARLRCSPMKGHSHVYWYRQLPEEGLKFMVYLQKENIIDESGMPKERFSAEFPKEGPSILRIQQVVRGDSAAYFCASSLGLARRDTQYFGPGTRLTVL.

There are a few counts of this clone. The chain recombines TRBV5-4 with TRBJ1-6, with 7 bases that match TRBD1. V dropped 3 bases and J dropped 4; count of bases not matched to a gene: 4. Germline V gene lookup returns CDR1 SGHNT and CDR2 YYREEE (reference sequence). This CDR3 comprises 15 residues. CDR3: CASSSQTGYNSPLHF. In DNA form, the CDR3 reads TGTGCCAGCAGCTCTCAGACAGGGTATAATTCACCCCTCCACTTT.

The V gene is TRBV25-1, the J gene TRBJ1-2; 9 nucleotides match TRBD1. Trimming removed 4 bases from V and 8 bases from J; junction bases left unmatched: 8. Germline-derived CDR1 and CDR2 are MGHDK and SYGVNS. This CDR3 comprises 14 residues. The CDR3 DNA is TGTGCCAGCAGTGGTGGGACAGGGATTGGAGGCTACACCTTC. Translating gives CASSGGTGIGGYTF.

This clone has a single count. The chain has TRBV11-3 and TRBJ2-7; TRBD2 aligns across 7 bases. The germline V gene has CDR1 SGHNT and CDR2 YENEEA. The CDR3 contains 15 residues. The V gene end was trimmed by 1 base and the J gene end by 2 bases; junction bases not matched to a gene: 5. The CDR3 DNA follows: TGTGCCAGCAGCTTAGGAGCGGGGCGAACCTACGAGCAGTACTTC. Translation: CASSLGAGRTYEQYF.

The chain's CDR3 is CASSLWDSTNYGYTF. The CDR3, as DNA: TGTGCCAGCAGTTTATGGGACAGCACTAACTATGGCTACACCTTC. This sequence joins TRBV28 and TRBJ1-2; possible D gene TRBD1, 6 bases. From germline, CDR1 is MDHEN and CDR2 SYDVKM. This CDR3 is 15 amino acids long. Trimming took off 0 bases at V and 0 bases at J, with 8 bases between the two ends.

The rearrangement links TRBV7-2 to TRBJ2-7, with D uncertain. The length of the CDR3 is 13 residues. Germline loops: CDR1 SGHTA, CDR2 FQGNSA. V lost 1 base, J lost 4 bases, and 8 bases lay in between. This CDR3 is CASSLDFSYEQYF. CDR3 bases: TGTGCCAGCAGCTTAGATTTCTCTTACGAGCAGTACTTC.

This sequence joins TRBV9 and TRBJ2-1; 13 bases are shared with TRBD2. V trimming: 3 bases; J trimming: 2 bases; junction bases outside the gene matches: 2. This CDR3 spans 16 amino acids. Germline CDR1 reads SGDLS; CDR2 reads YYNGEE. CDR3 DNA: TGTGCCAGCAGCGGAACTAGCGGGAGGGCCTACAATGAGCAGTTCTTC. Its protein product is CASSGTSGRAYNEQFF.

V gene TRBV5-5 combines with J gene TRBJ1-1, with a weak D call TRBD1 (5 bases). Between the trimmed V and J ends, which lost 3 bases and 3 bases, there was a span of 15 bases. Germline CDR1 SGHKS, CDR2 YYEKEE (reference sequence). The CDR3 has 15 residues. The CDR3 region is CASSSPGGKDTEAFF. The CDR3 DNA follows: TGTGCCAGCAGCTCCCCCGGGGGAAAAGACACTGAAGCTTTCTTT. Complete variable domain (other parts from reference TRBV5-5 and TRBJ1-1): DAGVTQSPTHLIKTRGQQVTLRCSPISGHKSVSWYQQVLGQGPQFIFQYYEKEERGRGNFPDRFSARQFPNYSSELNVNALLLGDSALYLCASSSPGGKDTEAFFGQGTRLTVV.

The chain recombines TRBV6-5 with TRBJ2-3; a possible D gene is TRBD1 (6 bases). Germline V gives CDR1 MNHEY, CDR2 SVGAGI. V shed 8 bases and J shed 11 bases, with 14 bases lying between them. The CDR3 is 11 amino acids. The CDR3: CASYRDKKQYF. DNA of the CDR3: TGTGCCAGCTACCGGGACAAGAAGCAGTATTTT.

This clone showed up just a few times. The chain links TRBV4-2 to TRBJ2-3, with D hard to call. Trimming removed 3 bases from V and 5 bases from J, with 15 bases in between. Germline CDR1 and CDR2: LGHNA and YNFKEQ. The CDR3 sequence is 15 residues long. CDR3 sequence reads: CASSQGTLQEDTQYF. Written as DNA, the CDR3 is TGTGCCAGCAGCCAGGGTACTCTTCAGGAAGATACGCAGTATTTT.

The rearrangement joins TRBV6-5 to TRBJ1-6, with D possibly TRBD1 on 6 matching bases. CDR3 length equals 15 residues. Germline V lookup: CDR1 MNHEY, CDR2 SVGAGI. V lost 8 bases and J lost 6, with 17 bases in between. The CDR3 sequence is CASHRERGGNSPLHF. In DNA form, the CDR3 reads TGTGCCAGCCACAGGGAGCGGGGGGGTAATTCACCCCTCCACTTT.

The chain has TRBV11-2 and TRBJ2-1, with TRBD2 matching 13 bases. V gave up 3 bases and J gave up 8 bases; unmatched junction bases: 7. This CDR3 comprises 16 residues. CDR1 is SGHAT and CDR2 is FQNNGV in the germline V gene. CDR3 loop: CASSFELAGGRDEQFF. The CDR3 DNA follows: TGTGCCAGCAGCTTTGAACTAGCGGGGGGGAGGGATGAGCAGTTCTTC.

The chain carries TRBV11-2 and TRBJ1-3; no clear D gene. Germline-derived CDR1 and CDR2 are SGHAT and FQNNGV. The V end was cut by 5 bases, the J end by 4 bases, with 18 bases between. The CDR3 is 16 residues long. In DNA form, the CDR3 reads TGTGCCAGCAGCCCGTGGTTCGGGGTGAAGGGAAACACCATATATTTT. This codes for CASSPWFGVKGNTIYF.

The rearrangement links TRBV19 to TRBJ1-1, with 8 bases lining up with TRBD1. The CDR3 extends over 18 amino acids. Germline values: CDR1 LNHDA, CDR2 SQIVND (reference sequence). With V trimmed by 2 bases and J by 0 bases, 11 bases remained unmatched. The CDR3 here is CASSIFRGQGAMNTEAFF. CDR3 sequence (DNA): TGTGCCAGTAGTATATTTCGTGGGCAGGGGGCCATGAACACTGAAGCTTTCTTT.

The chain joins TRBV7-2 to TRBJ1-1; D might be TRBD1 (5 bases). CDR3 size: 13 residues. Germline CDR1 reads SGHTA; CDR2 reads FQGNSA. V was trimmed by 2 bases and J by 7 bases, leaving 11 bases between them. DNA of the CDR3: TGTGCCAGCAGCTTATGGGGAAGGGGTGAAGCTTTCTTT. Protein sequence: CASSLWGRGEAFF.

The V and J genes are TRBV4-1 and TRBJ1-6; 9 nucleotides match TRBD1. The germline gives CDR1 MGHRA, CDR2 YSYEKL. The CDR3 is made up of 14 amino acids. V was clipped by 1 base and J by 9 bases; unmatched bases: 1. The CDR3 protein is CASSQGQGVSPLHF. The CDR3 nucleotides are TGCGCCAGCAGCCAAGGACAGGGGGTTTCACCCCTCCACTTT.

The rearrangement links TRBV7-9 to TRBJ2-3; TRBD1 matches 7 bases. CDR3 size: 15 residues. V was pared by 4 bases and J by 4 bases, with 8 bases of the junction left unmatched. Germline V gene sequence: CDR1 SEHNR, CDR2 FQNEAQ (reference sequence). This CDR3 reads CASSSDRVWSDTQYF. The CDR3 DNA is TGTGCCAGCAGCTCCGACAGGGTTTGGTCAGATACGCAGTATTTT.

The chain recombines TRBV2 with TRBJ2-1, with D unresolved. V was pared by 3 bases and J by 0 bases, with 9 bases between. The CDR3 has 15 residues. Germline lookup yields CDR1 SNHLY and CDR2 FYNNEI. CDR3 sequence (DNA): TGTGCCAGCAGTGATCCTCGGAGCTCCTACAATGAGCAGTTCTTC. Translating it yields CASSDPRSSYNEQFF.

This clone was seen a single time. The chain links TRBV6-4 to TRBJ2-3; a weak D match, TRBD2 (6 bases). Looked up from germline, CDR1 is MRHNA and CDR2 is SNTAGT. The V gene lost 10 bases and the J gene lost 10 bases, with 21 bases spanning the gap. The CDR3 length is 13 residues. CDR3 amino acids: CATAPLGGVAQYF. In DNA form, the CDR3 reads TGTGCCACCGCCCCTTTGGGGGGAGTTGCGCAGTATTTT.

The chain has TRBV19 and TRBJ1-5; a possible D gene is TRBD1 (6 bases). The CDR3 length is 16 residues. CDR1 and CDR2 (germline): LNHDA, SQIVND (reference sequence). V lost 3 bases to trimming and J lost 3 bases, with 15 bases between them. The CDR3 DNA follows: TGTGCCAGTAGTATCGGATGGGGGCAGACCAATCAGCCCCAGCATTTT. Translating it yields CASSIGWGQTNQPQHF. The full variable domain, with the rest looked up from reference TRBV19 and TRBJ1-5, is DGGITQSPKYLFRKEGQNVTLSCEQNLNHDAMYWYRQDPGQGLRLIYYSQIVNDFQKGDIAEGYSVSREKKESFPLTVTSAQKNPTAFYLCASSIGWGQTNQPQHFGDGTRLSIL.

This rearrangement joins TRBV10-3 to TRBJ1-3; TRBD1 matches 8 bases. The V and J ends lost 4 bases and 1 base, in that order; junction bases with no gene match: 9. The germline CDR1 and CDR2 sequences are ENHRY and SYGVKD. The CDR3 length is 17 residues. DNA for the CDR3: TGTGCCATCAGTGGTGGGACAGGAACCCTTTCTGGAAACACCATATATTTT. Its translation is CAISGGTGTLSGNTIYF.

V is TRBV5-1 and J is TRBJ2-7; the D is unclear. The CDR3 has 14 amino acids. Germline assignment: CDR1 SGHRS and CDR2 YFSETQ. Trimming shortened V by 1 base and J by 2 bases, and 10 bases separated the two germline ends. The CDR3 region has the DNA TGCGCCAGCAGCTTGAATAGCAGAGCCTACGAGCAGTACTTC. Translated, it gives CASSLNSRAYEQYF.

The chain uses TRBV6-2 or TRBV6-3 and TRBJ1-1; maybe TRBD1 (5 bases). The CDR3 loop spans 17 amino acids. The germline V and J ends were trimmed by 2 bases and 0 bases, with 16 bases remaining between them. Germline V gene data show CDR1 as MNHEY and CDR2 as SVGEGT. The CDR3 spells CASSYLGGRTMNTEAFF. Written as DNA, the CDR3 is TGTGCCAGCAGTTACCTCGGCGGACGGACAATGAACACTGAAGCTTTCTTT.

J is TRBJ2-1 and V is TRBV30; 11 bases are shared with TRBD2. The V and J ends lost 1 base and 6 bases, in that order; junction bases with no gene match: 5. CDR3 length: 15 amino acids. Germline CDR1 is GTSNPN and CDR2 is SVGIG (reference sequence). The CDR3, as DNA: TGTGCCTGGAGTGAAACTAGCGGGAGTGTCAATGAGCAGTTCTTC. Its translation is CAWSETSGSVNEQFF.

The rearrangement joins TRBV2 to TRBJ1-2, with a possible D match to TRBD1 (6 bases). This CDR3 has 14 amino acids. Trimming cost V 5 bases and J 0 bases, with 10 bases left between them. The germline V gene encodes CDR1 SNHLY and CDR2 FYNNEI. CDR3 DNA sequence: TGTGCCAGCAGTTACAGGGAATCTAACTATGGCTACACCTTC. It is translated as CASSYRESNYGYTF.

V and J are TRBV2 and TRBJ2-3; tentative D call: TRBD2 (5 bases). The V gene's germline CDR1 is SNHLY and CDR2 FYNNEI. Deletions cut 6 bases from V and 4 bases from J, with 11 bases between. CDR3 size: 13 residues. Written as DNA, the CDR3 is TGTGCCAGCAGACTAGTTGGTTCAGATACGCAGTATTTT. Its protein product is CASRLVGSDTQYF.

This chain connects TRBV4-1 to TRBJ2-1; TRBD2 matches 7 bases. CDR1 is MGHRA, CDR2 YSYEKL, per germline. The V gene end was trimmed by 4 bases and the J gene end by 3 bases; junction bases not matched to a gene: 6. This CDR3 spans 15 amino acids. CDR3 in amino acids: CASSPPSGNYNEQFF. CDR3 coding DNA: TGCGCCAGCAGCCCTCCTAGCGGAAACTACAATGAGCAGTTCTTC.

The chain has TRBV7-2 and TRBJ2-7; TRBD2 matches at 7 bases. This CDR3 is 15 amino acids long. Germline CDR1 is SGHTA and CDR2 is FQGNSA. The junction had 10 bases not matched to a gene; V was cut back by 5 bases and J by 3 bases. The CDR3 DNA sequence: TGTGCCAGCAGCCCAAGCCGGGACTATATCTACGAGCAGTACTTC. Translating it yields CASSPSRDYIYEQYF.

The V call is TRBV4-1, the J call TRBJ2-2, with D perhaps matching TRBD2 (6 bases). The germline gives CDR1 MGHRA, CDR2 YSYEKL. Trimming removed 4 bases at V and 0 bases at J, with 12 bases between. CDR3 length: 16 amino acids. The CDR3 bases are TGCGCCAGCAGCCTTCTCGGCGGGACGAACACCGGGGAGCTGTTTTTT. Protein product: CASSLLGGTNTGELFF.